The present TCR beta chain was sequenced within a study of blood T cell repertoires in COVID-19. This CDR3 spans 16 amino acids. V shed 0 bases, J shed 4 bases, and the junction held 4 bases outside the gene matches. Germline V gene lookup returns CDR1 SGHRS and CDR2 YFSETQ. This clone was picked up one time. Profiling relied on immunoSEQ multiplex PCR, and the TCRdb table lists in-frame clones only, not all of them. Here the sample spans around 120,000 clones, about 79% being singletons. The chain links TRBV5-1 to TRBJ2-3, with 11 bases lining up with TRBD2. This sequence originates from a woman older than 75 with acute or convalescent COVID-19. The material sequenced was peripheral blood. The DNA of the CDR3 is TGCGCCAGCAGCTTGGCGCTAGCGGGAGGTGCAGATACGCAGTATTTT. Translation gives CASSLALAGGADTQYF.